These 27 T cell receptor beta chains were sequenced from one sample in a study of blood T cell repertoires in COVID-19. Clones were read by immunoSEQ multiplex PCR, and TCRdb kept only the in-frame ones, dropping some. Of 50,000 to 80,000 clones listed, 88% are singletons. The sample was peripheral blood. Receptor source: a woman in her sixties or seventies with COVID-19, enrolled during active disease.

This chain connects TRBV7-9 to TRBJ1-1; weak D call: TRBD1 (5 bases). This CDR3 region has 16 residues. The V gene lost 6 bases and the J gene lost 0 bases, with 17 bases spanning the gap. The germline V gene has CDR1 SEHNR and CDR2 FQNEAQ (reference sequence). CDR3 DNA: TGTGCCAGCAGTGTCGCATGGGGGGTAATGAACACTGAAGCTTTCTTT. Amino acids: CASSVAWGVMNTEAFF.

CDR3 residues: CSVVGVAGGTDTQYF. The CDR3 region has the DNA TGCAGCGTTGTGGGGGTAGCGGGGGGCACAGATACGCAGTATTTT. This chain uses TRBV29-1 with TRBJ2-3; 9 positions agree with TRBD2. J was trimmed by 1 base and V by 4 bases; bases with no gene match: 6. The CDR3 is 15 residues long. The germline V gene has CDR1 SQVTM and CDR2 ANQGSEA.

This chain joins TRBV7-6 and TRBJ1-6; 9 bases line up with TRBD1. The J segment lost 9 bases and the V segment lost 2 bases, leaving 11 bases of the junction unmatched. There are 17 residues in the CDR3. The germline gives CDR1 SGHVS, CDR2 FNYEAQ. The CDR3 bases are TGTGCCAGCAGCTTAAGGGGCCGGGACAGGGATCCTTCACCCCTCCACTTT. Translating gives CASSLRGRDRDPSPLHF. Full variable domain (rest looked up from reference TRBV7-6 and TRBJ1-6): GAGVSQSPRYKVTKRGQDVALRCDPISGHVSLYWYRQALGQGPEFLTYFNYEAQQDKSGLPNDRFSAERPEGSISTLTIQRTEQRDSAMYRCASSLRGRDRDPSPLHFGNGTRLTVT.

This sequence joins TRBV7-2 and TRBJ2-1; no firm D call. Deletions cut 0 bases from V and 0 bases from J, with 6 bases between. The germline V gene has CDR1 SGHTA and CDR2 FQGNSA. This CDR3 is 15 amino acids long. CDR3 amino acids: CASSLAVSSYNEQFF. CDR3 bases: TGTGCCAGCAGCTTAGCGGTGAGCTCCTACAATGAGCAGTTCTTC.

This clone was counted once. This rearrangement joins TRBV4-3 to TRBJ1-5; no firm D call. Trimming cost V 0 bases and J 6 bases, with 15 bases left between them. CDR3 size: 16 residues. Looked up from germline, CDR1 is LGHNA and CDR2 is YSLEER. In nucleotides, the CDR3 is TGCGCCAGCAGCCAAGATAATCGACAAGCAGGTCAGCCCCAGCATTTT. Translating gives CASSQDNRQAGQPQHF.

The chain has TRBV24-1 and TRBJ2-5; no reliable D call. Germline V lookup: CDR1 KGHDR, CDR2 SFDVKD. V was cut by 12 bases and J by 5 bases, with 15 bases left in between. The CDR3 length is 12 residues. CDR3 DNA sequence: TGTGCCCACCCTTGCGAGAGGGAGACCCAGTACTTC. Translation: CAHPCERETQYF.

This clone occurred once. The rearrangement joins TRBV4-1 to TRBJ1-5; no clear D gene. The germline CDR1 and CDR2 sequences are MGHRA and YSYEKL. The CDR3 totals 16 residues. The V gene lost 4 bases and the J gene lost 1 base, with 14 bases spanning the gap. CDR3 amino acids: CASSLEGAGSNQPQHF. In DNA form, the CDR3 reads TGCGCCAGCAGCCTAGAAGGAGCCGGGAGCAATCAGCCCCAGCATTTT.

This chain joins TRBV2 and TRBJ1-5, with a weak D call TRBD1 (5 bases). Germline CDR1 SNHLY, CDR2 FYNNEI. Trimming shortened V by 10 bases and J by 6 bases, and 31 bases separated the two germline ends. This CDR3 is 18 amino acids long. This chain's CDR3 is CANLDVHRQPYSGQPQHF. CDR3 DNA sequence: TGTGCCAACCTAGACGTTCACCGACAGCCCTATTCGGGTCAGCCCCAGCATTTT. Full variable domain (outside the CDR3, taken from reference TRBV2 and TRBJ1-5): EPEVTQTPSHQVTQMGQEVILRCVPISNHLYFYWYRQILGQKVEFLVSFYNNEISEKSEIFDDQFSVERPDGSNFTLKIRSTKLEDSAMYFCANLDVHRQPYSGQPQHFGDGTRLSIL.

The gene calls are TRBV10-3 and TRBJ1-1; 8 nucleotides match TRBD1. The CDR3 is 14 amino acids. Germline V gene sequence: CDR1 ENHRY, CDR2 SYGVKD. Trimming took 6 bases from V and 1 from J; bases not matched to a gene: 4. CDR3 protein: CAISGTGSNTEAFF. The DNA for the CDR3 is TGTGCCATCAGCGGGACAGGCTCGAACACTGAAGCTTTCTTT.

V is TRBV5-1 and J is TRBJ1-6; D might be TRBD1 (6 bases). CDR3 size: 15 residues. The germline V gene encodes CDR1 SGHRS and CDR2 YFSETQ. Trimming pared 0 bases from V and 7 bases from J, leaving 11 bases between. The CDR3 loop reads CASSLDRASNSPLHF. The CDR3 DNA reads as TGCGCCAGCAGCTTGGACAGGGCAAGCAATTCACCCCTCCACTTT.

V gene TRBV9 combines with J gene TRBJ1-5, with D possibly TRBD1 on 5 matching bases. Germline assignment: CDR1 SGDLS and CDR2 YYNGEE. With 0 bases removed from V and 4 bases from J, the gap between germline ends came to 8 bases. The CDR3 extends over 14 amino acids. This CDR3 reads CASSVGGGNQPQHF. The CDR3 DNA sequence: TGTGCCAGCAGCGTAGGGGGCGGAAATCAGCCCCAGCATTTT.

CDR3 loop: CASSPGLAIGELFF. As DNA, the CDR3 is TGTGCCAGCAGCCCGGGACTAGCGATCGGGGAGCTGTTTTTT. The J gene is TRBJ2-2, the V gene TRBV27, with TRBD2 identical over 10 bases. V lost 6 bases and J lost 7; bases outside the gene matches: 5. Germline loops: CDR1 MNHEY, CDR2 SMNVEV (reference sequence). This CDR3 is 14 amino acids long.

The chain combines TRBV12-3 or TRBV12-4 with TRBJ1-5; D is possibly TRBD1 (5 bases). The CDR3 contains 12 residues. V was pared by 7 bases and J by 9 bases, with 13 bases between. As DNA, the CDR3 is TGTGCCAGCAACCAGGGATCACGGCCCCAGCATTTT. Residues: CASNQGSRPQHF.

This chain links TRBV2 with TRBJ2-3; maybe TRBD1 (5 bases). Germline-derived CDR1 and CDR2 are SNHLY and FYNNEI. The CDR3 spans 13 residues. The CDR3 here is CGARDSSWDTQYF. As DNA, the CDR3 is TGTGGCGCTCGTGACAGTTCGTGGGATACGCAGTATTTT.

CDR3 nucleotide sequence: TGTGCCAGCAGTTTGAGGCTAGCGGGAGTTGGAGAGCAGTTCTTC. Protein sequence: CASSLRLAGVGEQFF. V usage is TRBV27 and J usage is TRBJ2-1, with TRBD2 identical over 10 bases. The CDR3 runs to 15 residues. Per the germline V gene, CDR1 is MNHEY and CDR2 is SMNVEV (reference sequence). J was trimmed by 10 bases and V by 3 bases; bases with no gene match: 9.

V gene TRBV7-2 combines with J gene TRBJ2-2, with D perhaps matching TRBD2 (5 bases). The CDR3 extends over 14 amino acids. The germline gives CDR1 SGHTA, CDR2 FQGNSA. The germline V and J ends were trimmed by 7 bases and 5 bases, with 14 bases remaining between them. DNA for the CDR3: TGTGCCAGCAACCCCGGGATGGGGACCGGGGAGCTGTTTTTT. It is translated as CASNPGMGTGELFF.

In nucleotides, the CDR3 is TGTGCCAGCAGCCAGACTAGCGGGAGTTACAATGAGCAGTTCTTC. Protein: CASSQTSGSYNEQFF. The chain employs TRBV7-2 and TRBJ2-1; 12 nucleotides align to TRBD2. V lost 5 bases, J lost 4 bases, and 3 bases stayed unmatched. CDR3 length: 15 amino acids. Germline CDR1 SGHTA, CDR2 FQGNSA.

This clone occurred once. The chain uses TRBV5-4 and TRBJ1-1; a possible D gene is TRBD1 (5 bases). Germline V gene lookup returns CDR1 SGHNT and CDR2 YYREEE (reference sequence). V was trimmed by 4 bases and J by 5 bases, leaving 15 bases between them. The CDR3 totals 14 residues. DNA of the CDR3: TGTGCCAGCAGCCCCGGGACTCTGGGAACTGAAGCTTTCTTT. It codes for CASSPGTLGTEAFF.

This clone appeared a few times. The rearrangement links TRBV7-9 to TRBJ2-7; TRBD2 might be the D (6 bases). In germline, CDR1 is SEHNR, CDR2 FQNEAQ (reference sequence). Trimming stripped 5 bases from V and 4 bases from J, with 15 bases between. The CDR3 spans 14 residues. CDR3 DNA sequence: TGTGCCAGCAGCCCATGGCGGGACGGGTACGAGCAGTACTTC. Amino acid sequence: CASSPWRDGYEQYF.

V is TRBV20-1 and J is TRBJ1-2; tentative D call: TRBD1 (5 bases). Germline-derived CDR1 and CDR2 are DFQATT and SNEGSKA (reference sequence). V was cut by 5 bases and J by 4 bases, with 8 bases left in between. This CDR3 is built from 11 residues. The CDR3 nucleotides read TGCAGTGCTGGAGGGGCCTATGGCTACACCTTC. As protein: CSAGGAYGYTF.

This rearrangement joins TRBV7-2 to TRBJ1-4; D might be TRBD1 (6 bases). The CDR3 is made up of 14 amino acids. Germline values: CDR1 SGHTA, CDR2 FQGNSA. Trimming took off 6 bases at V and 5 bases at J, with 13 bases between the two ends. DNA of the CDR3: TGTGCCAGCAGACAGGGAAATGGGAATGAAAAACTGTTTTTT. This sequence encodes CASRQGNGNEKLFF.

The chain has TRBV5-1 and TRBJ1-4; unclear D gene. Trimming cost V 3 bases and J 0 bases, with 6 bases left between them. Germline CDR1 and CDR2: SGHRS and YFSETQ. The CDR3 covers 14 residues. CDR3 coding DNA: TGCGCCAGCAGCTCAGACTCAACTAATGAAAAACTGTTTTTT. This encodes CASSSDSTNEKLFF.

The CDR3 loop reads CASSRRWTNGETQYF. The DNA for the CDR3 is TGTGCCAGCAGCAGACGGTGGACTAACGGGGAGACCCAGTACTTC. This chain joins TRBV14 and TRBJ2-5; TRBD2 might be the D (6 bases). The CDR3 runs to 15 residues. Per the germline V gene, CDR1 is SGHDN and CDR2 is FVKESK. Trimming left V 5 bases short and J 5 bases short, with 18 bases between.

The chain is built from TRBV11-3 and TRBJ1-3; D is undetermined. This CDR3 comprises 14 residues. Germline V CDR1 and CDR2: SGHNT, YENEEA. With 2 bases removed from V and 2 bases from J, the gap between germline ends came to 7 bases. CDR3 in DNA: TGTGCCAGCAGCTTAAGTAGAACTGGAAACACCATATATTTT. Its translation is CASSLSRTGNTIYF.

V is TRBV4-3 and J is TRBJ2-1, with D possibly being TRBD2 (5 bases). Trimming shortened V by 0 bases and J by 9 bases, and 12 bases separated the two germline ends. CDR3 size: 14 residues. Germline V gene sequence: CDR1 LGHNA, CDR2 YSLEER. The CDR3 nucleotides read TGCGCCAGCAGCCAAGATTGGGGAGTAGGTGAGCAGTTCTTC. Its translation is CASSQDWGVGEQFF.

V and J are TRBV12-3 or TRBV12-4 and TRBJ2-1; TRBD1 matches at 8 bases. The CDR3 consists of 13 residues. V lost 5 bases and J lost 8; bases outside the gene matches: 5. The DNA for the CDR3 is TGTGCCAGCAGTCTTGACAGGGGCCATGAGCAGTTCTTC. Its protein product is CASSLDRGHEQFF.

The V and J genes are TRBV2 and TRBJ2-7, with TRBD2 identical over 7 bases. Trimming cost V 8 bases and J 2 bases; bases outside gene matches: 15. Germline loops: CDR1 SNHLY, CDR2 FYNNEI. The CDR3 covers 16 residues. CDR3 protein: CASLIQETSTAYEQYF. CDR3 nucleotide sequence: TGTGCCAGCTTAATTCAGGAGACTAGCACGGCCTACGAGCAGTACTTC.